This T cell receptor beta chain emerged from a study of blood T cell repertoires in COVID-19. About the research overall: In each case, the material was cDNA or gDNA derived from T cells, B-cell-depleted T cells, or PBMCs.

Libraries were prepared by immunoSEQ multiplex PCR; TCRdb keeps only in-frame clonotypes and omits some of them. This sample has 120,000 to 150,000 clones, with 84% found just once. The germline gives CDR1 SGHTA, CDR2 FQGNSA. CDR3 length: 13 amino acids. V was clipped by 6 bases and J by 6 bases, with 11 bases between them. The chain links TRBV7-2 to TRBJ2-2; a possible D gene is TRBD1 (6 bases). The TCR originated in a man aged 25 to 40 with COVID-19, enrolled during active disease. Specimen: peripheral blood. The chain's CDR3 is CASSKQGSGELFF. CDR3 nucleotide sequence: TGTGCCAGCAGTAAACAGGGTTCCGGGGAGCTGTTTTTT.